These T cell receptor beta chains were read from a single sample in a study of blood T cell repertoires in COVID-19. Method: immunoSEQ multiplex PCR; TCRdb's copy keeps in-frame clones and lacks some. Of 120,000 to 150,000 clones in the sample, roughly 84% were seen once. The material sequenced was peripheral blood. These receptors were obtained from a woman aged 50 to 65 in a cohort sampled during active or convalescent COVID-19. The conserved cysteine and the conserved F or W are not part of the CDR3 here. The order of the fields is J gene, V gene, CDR3 protein.

>TRBJ1-5|TRBV19
ASSPSRRNQPQH
>TRBJ2-7|TRBV7-9
ASTTILATPYEQY
>TRBJ2-1|TRBV7-3
ASSLGTSGGKDEQF
>TRBJ1-4|TRBV14
ASSQTPGVLTNEKLF
>TRBJ1-4|TRBV5-1
ASRGTDRNEKLF
>TRBJ2-3|TRBV30
AWRGTGTITDTQY
>TRBJ1-2|TRBV7-9
ASSTTGGQGFGYT
>TRBJ2-1|TRBV24-1
ATSDSPGTGSMEQF
>TRBJ1-1|TRBV10-3
AIRPGGKNTEAF
>TRBJ1-1|TRBV5-5
ASSLWGGNTEAF
>TRBJ1-6|TRBV3-1/TRBV3-2
ASRGNRVSPLH
>TRBJ2-1|TRBV6-1
ASSGTVLALYNEQF
>TRBJ1-2|TRBV4-2
ASSHGQGAYGYT
>TRBJ1-3|TRBV2
ASRTDRVSGNTIY
>TRBJ2-5|TRBV7-8
ASSLTVGGPQETQY
>TRBJ2-7|TRBV29-1
SVRPRDTPYEQY
>TRBJ2-3|TRBV27
ASSETGASTDTQY
>TRBJ1-1|TRBV19
ASTLAGTEAF
>TRBJ2-7|TRBV24-1
ATSGGVGYEQY
>TRBJ1-2|TRBV5-8
ASSLAGSGSYGYT
>TRBJ2-5|TRBV10-3
AISEGPETQY
>TRBJ1-1|TRBV2
ASSGQGTGTEAF
>TRBJ1-5|TRBV15
ATSRDQRGSGNQPQH
>TRBJ1-5|TRBV19
ASSIGGVGQPQH
>TRBJ2-7|TRBV4-1
ASSQPTGAYEQY
>TRBJ2-2|TRBV24-1
ATSADGTATGELF
>TRBJ2-5|TRBV7-9
ASSLGGQGATETQY
>TRBJ2-4|TRBV4-2
ASSHTVAKNIQY
>TRBJ1-5|TRBV7-9
ASSWTGGQPQH
>TRBJ2-3|TRBV4-2
ASSQGWDRDYYSSTDTQY
>TRBJ2-2|TRBV10-3
AIYRGSGELF
>TRBJ1-4|TRBV2
ASSDKPTNEKLF
>TRBJ2-3|TRBV2
ASGLDGTDTQY
>TRBJ2-1|TRBV5-1
ASSLLLAGPGNEQF
>TRBJ1-2|TRBV7-2
ASSLQSSTGTHGYT
>TRBJ2-3|TRBV6-2/TRBV6-3
ASSLAGPTDTQY
>TRBJ2-1|TRBV7-3
ASSPTSSYNEQF
>TRBJ1-4|TRBV24-1
ATSRQGLARNEKLF
>TRBJ1-6|TRBV10-3
AIGAGQGVSPLH
>TRBJ1-6|TRBV15
ATSGTDSRGSYNSPLH
>TRBJ2-1|TRBV5-1
ASSSWEGDNEQF
>TRBJ1-5|TRBV12-3/TRBV12-4
ATQDRGQPQH
>TRBJ2-3|TRBV30
AWSAGSGTDTQY
>TRBJ1-1|TRBV1
TSSQRFRDTEAF
>TRBJ2-7|TRBV6-1
ASSDRVSYEQY
>TRBJ2-7|TRBV5-1
ASSLGGQGTYEQY
>TRBJ1-4|TRBV10-3
ASSAGTGGDEKLF
>TRBJ2-3|TRBV9
ASSVQQGPTDTQY
>TRBJ1-2|TRBV19
ASRTDRDVHGYT
>TRBJ1-2|TRBV4-1
ASSPDREKVGYT
>TRBJ1-1|TRBV6-5
ASGGGGEKAF
>TRBJ1-5|TRBV28
ASNRPSSYSNQPQH
>TRBJ2-1|TRBV19
ASSTHRDGQF
>TRBJ2-6|TRBV7-8
ASSLAGPANVLT